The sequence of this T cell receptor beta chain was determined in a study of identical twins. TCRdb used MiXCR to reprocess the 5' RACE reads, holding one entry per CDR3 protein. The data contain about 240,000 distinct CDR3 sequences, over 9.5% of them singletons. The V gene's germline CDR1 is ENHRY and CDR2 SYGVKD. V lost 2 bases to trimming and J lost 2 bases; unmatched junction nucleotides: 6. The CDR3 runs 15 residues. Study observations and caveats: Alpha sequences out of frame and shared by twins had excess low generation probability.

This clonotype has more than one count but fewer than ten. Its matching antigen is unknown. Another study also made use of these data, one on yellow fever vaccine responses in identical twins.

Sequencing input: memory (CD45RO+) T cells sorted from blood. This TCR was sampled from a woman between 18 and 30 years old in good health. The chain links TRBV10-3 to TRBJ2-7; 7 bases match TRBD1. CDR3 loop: CAISEQPGQTYEQYF. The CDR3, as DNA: TGTGCCATCAGTGAGCAACCGGGACAGACCTACGAGCAGTACTTC.